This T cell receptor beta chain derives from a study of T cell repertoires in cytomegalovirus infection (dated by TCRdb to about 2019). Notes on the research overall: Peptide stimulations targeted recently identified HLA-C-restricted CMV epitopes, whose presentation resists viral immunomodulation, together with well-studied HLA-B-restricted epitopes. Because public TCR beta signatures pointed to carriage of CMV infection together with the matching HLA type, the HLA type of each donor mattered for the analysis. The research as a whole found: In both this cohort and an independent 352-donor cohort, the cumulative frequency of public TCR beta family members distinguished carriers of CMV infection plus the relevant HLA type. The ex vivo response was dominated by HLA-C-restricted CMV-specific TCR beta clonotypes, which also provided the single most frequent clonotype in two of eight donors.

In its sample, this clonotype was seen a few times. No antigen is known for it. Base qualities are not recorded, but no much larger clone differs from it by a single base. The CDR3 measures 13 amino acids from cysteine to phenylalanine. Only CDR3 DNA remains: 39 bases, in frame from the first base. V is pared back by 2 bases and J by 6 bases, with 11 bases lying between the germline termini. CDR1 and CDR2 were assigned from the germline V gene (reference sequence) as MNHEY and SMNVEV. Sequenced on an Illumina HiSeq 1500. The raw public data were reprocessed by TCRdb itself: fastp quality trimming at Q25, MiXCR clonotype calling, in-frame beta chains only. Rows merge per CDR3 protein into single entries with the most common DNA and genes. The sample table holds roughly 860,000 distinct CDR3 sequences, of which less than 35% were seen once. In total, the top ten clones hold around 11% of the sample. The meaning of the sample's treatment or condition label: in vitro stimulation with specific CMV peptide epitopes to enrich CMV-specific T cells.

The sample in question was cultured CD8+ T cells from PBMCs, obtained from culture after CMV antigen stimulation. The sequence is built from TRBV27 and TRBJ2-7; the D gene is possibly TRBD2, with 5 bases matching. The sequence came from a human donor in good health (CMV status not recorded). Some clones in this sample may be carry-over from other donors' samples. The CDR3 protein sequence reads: CASSLSQAGEQYF. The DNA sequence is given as TGTGCCAGCAGTTTAAGTCAGGCGGGCGAGCAGTACTTC.